This T cell receptor (beta chain) appears in the sequencing data of a study of shared clonotypes between healthy human individuals. Overall study context: Participating donors consisted of a couple of women and a few men aged 18 to 49.

The study's findings and limits: Only blood samples were collected, and tissue repertoires likely differ.

Germline V gene data show CDR1 as MNHEY and CDR2 as SVGAGI. The ends lost 7 bases at V and 3 bases at J; junction bases unmatched: 4. The CDR3 totals 14 residues. The data were produced by immunoSEQ multiplex PCR, yet TCRdb's version contains in-frame clones alone and is incomplete. The table has fewer than 600,000 clones, 79% seen once. Points on this clone: Its matching antigen is unknown.

Sequenced material: PBMCs. The chain combines TRBV6-5 with TRBJ2-7; 12 bases fit TRBD2. This TCR came from a woman between 40 and 50 years old in good health. Some clones in this sample may be carry-over from other donors' samples. The CDR3 coding sequence is TGTGCCAGCAAACCGGGACTAGCGGGCTACGAGCAGTACTTC. This translates into CASKPGLAGYEQYF.